A single sample gave rise to the 20 T cell receptor beta chains below, sequenced in a study of T cell responses to AZD1222 COVID-19 vaccine. The data were produced by immunoSEQ multiplex PCR, yet TCRdb's version contains in-frame clones alone and is incomplete. The data hold 150,000 to 170,000 clones, with more than 90% observed a single time. The starting material was peripheral blood, obtained on day 0 of AZD1222 vaccination. These receptors originate from an adult in good health.

The chain carries TRBV29-1 and TRBJ1-2; possibly TRBD1 for D (5 bases). CDR1 is SQVTM, CDR2 ANQGSEA, per germline. The CDR3 extends over 12 amino acids. The V and J ends lost 3 bases and 0 bases respectively, with 5 bases between them. The CDR3, as DNA: TGCAGCGTTGACAGGGCTAACTATGGCTACACCTTC. Translated: CSVDRANYGYTF.

The J gene is TRBJ2-1, the V gene TRBV2; no reliable D call. CDR1 and CDR2 (germline): SNHLY, FYNNEI. The CDR3 is made up of 11 amino acids. Trimming pared 6 bases from V and 5 bases from J, leaving 5 bases between. In nucleotides, the CDR3 is TGTGCCAGCAGGCGGAACAATGAGCAGTTCTTC. Its protein is CASRRNNEQFF.

The chain carries TRBV6-2 or TRBV6-3 and TRBJ1-6, with 9 bases that match TRBD1. The V segment lost 1 base and the J segment 11 bases; nucleotides outside the gene matches: 6. CDR1 is MNHEY, CDR2 SVGEGT, per germline. CDR3 length equals 15 residues. CDR3 sequence reads: CASSYWTGDGTPLHF. The CDR3 coding sequence is TGTGCCAGCAGTTACTGGACAGGGGATGGGACACCCCTCCACTTT.

The chain couples TRBV7-9 to TRBJ2-5, with 11 bases aligning to TRBD2. V lost 2 bases, J lost 4 bases, and 3 bases stayed unmatched. Germline-derived CDR1 and CDR2 are SEHNR and FQNEAQ (reference sequence). This CDR3 is built from 15 residues. The CDR3 protein is CASSLTSGRGETQYF. DNA for the CDR3: TGTGCCAGCAGCTTAACTAGCGGGAGAGGAGAGACCCAGTACTTC. Looking up the rest from reference TRBV7-9 and TRBJ2-5 gives the full variable domain: DTGVSQNPRHKITKRGQNVTFRCDPISEHNRLYWYRQTLGQGPEFLTYFQNEAQLEKSRLLSDRFSAERPKGSFSTLEIQRTEQGDSAMYLCASSLTSGRGETQYFGPGTRLLVL.

The chain uses TRBV5-5 and TRBJ1-6; a weak D match, TRBD1 (5 bases). Trimming took 2 bases from V and 14 from J, leaving 14 bases between them. Germline V gene data show CDR1 as SGHKS and CDR2 as YYEKEE (reference sequence). This CDR3 is 13 amino acids long. The CDR3 protein is CASSLGFLGALHF. CDR3 nucleotide sequence: TGTGCCAGCAGCTTAGGGTTTCTAGGGGCCCTCCACTTT.

This clone was recorded only once. The chain joins TRBV7-6 to TRBJ1-5, with a weak D call TRBD1 (5 bases). The CDR3 spans 16 residues. Deletions cut 1 base from V and 9 bases from J, with 19 bases between. Per germline, CDR1 SGHVS and CDR2 FNYEAQ. CDR3 sequence (DNA): TGTGCCAGCAGCTTAGTTGTTCAGGGAGCGGAACGGCCCCAGCATTTT. Translating gives CASSLVVQGAERPQHF.

This CDR3 reads CASGLPGGMNTEAFF. In DNA, the CDR3 is TGTGCTAGTGGTTTGCCGGGGGGTATGAACACTGAAGCTTTCTTT. V usage is TRBV12-5 and J usage is TRBJ1-1; possible D gene TRBD1, 5 bases. The V end was cut by 2 bases, the J end by 0 bases, with 10 bases between. Germline loops: CDR1 LGHNT, CDR2 FRNRAP. The CDR3 contains 15 residues.

This clone was counted a single time. This rearrangement joins TRBV6-2 or TRBV6-3 to TRBJ1-2; D gene ambiguous. Trimming stripped 6 bases from V and 2 bases from J, with 13 bases between. The CDR3 is made up of 14 amino acids. Looked up from germline, CDR1 is MNHEY and CDR2 is SVGEGT. The CDR3 region is CASSPMTVNYGYTF. The CDR3 region has the DNA TGTGCCAGCAGCCCTATGACCGTAAACTATGGCTACACCTTC.

In this sample, this clone turned up a few times. The same CDR3 also results from other DNA sequences found in this sample. The rearrangement links TRBV27 to TRBJ2-3; 10 bases align to TRBD2. Germline V CDR1 and CDR2: MNHEY, SMNVEV (reference sequence). The V segment lost 3 bases and the J segment 1 base; nucleotides outside the gene matches: 4. This CDR3 is 16 amino acids long. CDR3 sequence: CASSLASGGRTDTQYF. As DNA, the CDR3 is TGTGCCAGCAGTTTGGCTAGCGGGGGCCGCACAGATACGCAGTATTTT.

This chain uses TRBV9 with TRBJ2-7, with D tentatively TRBD1 (6 bases). Between the trimmed V and J ends, which lost 1 base and 5 bases, there was a span of 13 bases. Germline-derived CDR1 and CDR2 are SGDLS and YYNGEE. The length of the CDR3 is 14 residues. The CDR3 sequence: CASSVKAGADEQYF. In nucleotides, the CDR3 is TGTGCCAGCAGCGTAAAAGCAGGGGCGGACGAGCAGTACTTC.

The chain uses TRBV5-5 and TRBJ1-1; D ambiguous. The CDR3 contains 13 residues. Trimming stripped 1 base from V and 3 bases from J, with 7 bases between. Germline-derived CDR1 and CDR2 are SGHKS and YYEKEE (reference sequence). DNA of the CDR3: TGTGCCAGCAGCTTGTTGTGGGACACTGAAGCTTTCTTT. Its protein is CASSLLWDTEAFF.

The J gene is TRBJ2-5, the V gene TRBV28, with D unresolved. The germline V gene encodes CDR1 MDHEN and CDR2 SYDVKM. Trimming cost V 7 bases and J 0 bases, with 9 bases left between them. CDR3 length: 13 amino acids. CDR3 residues: CASIPWDQETQYF. The DNA of the CDR3 is TGTGCCAGCATCCCCTGGGACCAAGAGACCCAGTACTTC. Filled out from reference TRBV28 and TRBJ2-5, the complete variable domain reads DVKVTQSSRYLVKRTGEKVFLECVQDMDHENMFWYRQDPGLGLRLIYFSYDVKMKEKGDIPEGYSVSREKKERFSLILESASTNQTSMYLCASIPWDQETQYFGPGTRLLVL.

This chain connects TRBV10-3 to TRBJ2-7, with a possible D match to TRBD1 (6 bases). Looked up from germline, CDR1 is ENHRY and CDR2 is SYGVKD. The length of the CDR3 is 13 residues. The germline V and J ends were trimmed by 4 bases and 2 bases, with 9 bases remaining between them. The CDR3: CAISADSPYEQYF. The CDR3 region has the DNA TGTGCCATCAGTGCGGACAGCCCCTACGAGCAGTACTTC.

The chain recombines TRBV21-1 with TRBJ2-1; the D segment call TRBD2 is taken from the table without a DNA check. TRBV21-1 is an annotated pseudogene. The CDR3 length is 14 residues. The CDR3 region has the DNA TGTGCCAGCAGCAAGACTGGAGGTCCGAATGAGCAGTTCTTC. This translates into CASSKTGGPNEQFF.

The J gene is TRBJ2-1, the V gene TRBV19; D might be TRBD2 (5 bases). This CDR3 has 14 residues. Germline CDR1 reads LNHDA; CDR2 reads SQIVND (reference sequence). V lost 7 bases and J 0 bases, leaving 10 bases between the germline ends. The CDR3, as DNA: TGTGCCAGTACCCAGCGGAGCTCCTACAATGAGCAGTTCTTC. Its protein is CASTQRSSYNEQFF.

The chain combines TRBV13 with TRBJ2-7; a weak D match, TRBD2 (5 bases). The CDR3 consists of 15 residues. Germline V gene data show CDR1 as PRHDT and CDR2 as FYEKMQ (reference sequence). Between the trimmed V and J ends, which lost 4 bases and 0 bases, there was a span of 13 bases. This chain's CDR3 is CASSSARALSYEQYF. The CDR3 DNA reads as TGTGCCAGCAGCTCCGCGCGGGCCCTCTCCTACGAGCAGTACTTC.

The J gene is TRBJ1-1, the V gene TRBV28; no definite D call. Germline V lookup: CDR1 MDHEN, CDR2 SYDVKM. The CDR3 spans 12 residues. V was clipped by 7 bases and J by 6 bases, with 12 bases between them. The CDR3 is CASTEGWAEAFF. The CDR3 nucleotides are TGTGCCAGCACGGAAGGATGGGCTGAAGCTTTCTTT.

The CDR3 DNA is TGTGCCAGCGGGACAGTCTTTGCAACTAATGAAAAACTGTTTTTT. Translation gives CASGTVFATNEKLFF. The V and J genes are TRBV27 and TRBJ1-4; TRBD1 matches at 7 bases. The CDR3 consists of 15 residues. V lost 8 bases and J lost 0; bases outside the gene matches: 6. Germline-derived CDR1 and CDR2 are MNHEY and SMNVEV (reference sequence).

The gene calls are TRBV7-2 and TRBJ2-7; 7 bases are shared with TRBD2. CDR1 SGHTA and CDR2 FQGNSA come from the germline V gene. Trimming removed 4 bases from V and 9 bases from J; junction bases left unmatched: 9. There are 13 residues in the CDR3. This chain's CDR3 is CASSSTGPGGQYF. In DNA, the CDR3 is TGTGCCAGCAGCTCCACCGGGCCGGGGGGGCAGTACTTC. Looking up the rest from reference TRBV7-2 and TRBJ2-7 gives the full variable domain: GAGVSQSPSNKVTEKGKDVELRCDPISGHTALYWYRQSLGQGLEFLIYFQGNSAPDKSGLPSDRFSAERTGGSVSTLTIQRTQQEDSAVYLCASSSTGPGGQYFGPGTRLTVT.

A single count supports this clone. This sequence joins TRBV20-1 and TRBJ1-1; 7 bases fit TRBD1. Germline V gene sequence: CDR1 DFQATT, CDR2 SNEGSKA (reference sequence). V shed 6 bases, J shed 6 bases, and the junction held 4 bases outside the gene matches. This CDR3 contains 11 residues. Here the CDR3 DNA reads TGCAGTGCGACAGGGTTGTCTGAAGCTTTCTTT. It translates to CSATGLSEAFF.